What follows is one TCR beta chain and its context. These data belong to a study of sequential checkpoint blockade in melanoma. Study details: Each arm's sequence ended with maintenance nivolumab.

The V gene's germline CDR1 is ENHRY and CDR2 SYGVKD. With 3 bases removed from V and 5 bases from J, the gap between germline ends came to 13 bases. The CDR3 covers 14 residues. Treatment noted: randomized to nivolumab then ipilimumab (arm A) or the reverse (arm B). None of the patients previously received DNA-damaging chemotherapy. Sorted cells were live CD3+CD8+, lacking CD19 and CD56, from PBMCs. Generated by immunoSEQ multiplex PCR, the TCRdb table keeps only in-frame clones and is missing some. The sample includes 15,000 to 20,000 clones, approximately 60% of them seen just once. The sequencing used CD8+ T cells sorted from blood (inferred from file names), collected from a patient given nivolumab and ipilimumab in sequence. The rearrangement joins TRBV10-3 to TRBJ2-5, with D possibly TRBD2 on 7 matching bases. This clonotype originated in a human donor with melanoma. CDR3 in amino acids: CAISDDGGLETQYF. CDR3 nucleotide sequence: TGTGCCATCAGTGATGACGGGGGGCTGGAGACCCAGTACTTC.